The 7 T cell receptor beta chains listed next were all sequenced from one sample in a study of CD8 T cells in ankylosing spondylitis. These receptors are not linked to any known antigen. TCRdb redid the calling of the 5' RACE reads with MiXCR, one entry per CDR3 protein. This table holds over 700,000 distinct CDR3 sequences, over 15% found once. The study, taken as a whole, reports: Typical of ankylosing spondylitis blood, it appeared, was a TCR beta motif of eight highly homologous variants.

The sample was blood, either unsorted or a sorted T cell fraction (not recorded which). All receptors come from a male donor with ankylosing spondylitis.

At least ten counts were recorded for this clonotype. V usage is TRBV28 and J usage is TRBJ2-1, with TRBD1 matching over 8 bases. Germline CDR1 reads MDHEN; CDR2 reads SYDVKM. The CDR3 is 15 residues long. Unmatched junction bases numbered 4, after V lost 6 bases and J lost 0 bases. CDR3 nucleotides: TGTGCCAGCAGGTCGACAGGGGTCTCCTACAATGAGCAGTTCTTC. This gives the protein CASRSTGVSYNEQFF.

This clonotype was counted a few times. Relative to the germline gene, one junction end is altered; a read error may explain this. V gene TRBV12-3 or TRBV12-4 combines with J gene TRBJ2-2; 9 bases are shared with TRBD2. This CDR3 comprises 18 residues. Here the CDR3 DNA reads TGTGCCTGCAGCTCCCCGGGTGGTAGCGGGAGTACTACCGGGGAGCTGTTTTTT. Translated: CACSSPGGSGSTTGELFF.

This clonotype was detected only a few times. The chain carries TRBV12-3 or TRBV12-4 and TRBJ1-1; 7 bases fit TRBD1. The CDR3 extends over 17 amino acids. V lost 4 bases to trimming and J lost 1 base; unmatched junction nucleotides: 12. The CDR3, as DNA: TGTGCCAGCAGTTCAACACTACGACAGGGAAGGAACACTGAAGCTTTCTTT. It specifies CASSSTLRQGRNTEAFF.

The sample holds a few counts of this clonotype. The chain employs TRBV7-9 and TRBJ2-1, with a tentative D call TRBD1 (6 bases). CDR1 is SEHNR and CDR2 is FQNEAQ in the germline V gene (reference sequence). V was shortened by 5 bases and J by 8 bases, with 22 bases between the two germline ends. There are 16 residues in the CDR3. The CDR3 loop is CASSTPLQGTRDEQFF. The CDR3 DNA sequence: TGTGCCAGCAGCACCCCCCTACAGGGTACAAGGGATGAGCAGTTCTTC.

A few counts support this clonotype. The chain carries TRBV10-3 and TRBJ2-7; the D is unclear. There are 13 residues in the CDR3. Trimming left V 2 bases short and J 2 bases short, with 7 bases between. Per germline, CDR1 ENHRY and CDR2 SYGVKD. The DNA for the CDR3 is TGTGCCATCAGTGAGAGTAACGCCTACGAGCAGTACTTC. This gives the protein CAISESNAYEQYF.

This clonotype showed up just a few times. The chain combines TRBV25-1 with TRBJ1-2, with D hard to call. Trimming took off 1 base at V and 8 bases at J, with 11 bases between the two ends. The CDR3 covers 13 residues. Germline V gene lookup returns CDR1 MGHDK and CDR2 SYGVNS. The CDR3 DNA is TGTGCCAGCAGTGAATCGTTAGGAGCCGGCTACACCTTC. Its translation is CASSESLGAGYTF.

This clonotype was observed many times. The chain employs TRBV7-9 and TRBJ2-3; 8 bases are shared with TRBD2. Per the germline V gene, CDR1 is SEHNR and CDR2 is FQNEAQ (reference sequence). V trimming: 4 bases; J trimming: 2 bases; junction bases outside the gene matches: 2. The CDR3 consists of 14 residues. The CDR3 DNA reads as TGTGCCAGCAGCTATAGCGGGACCACAGATACGCAGTATTTT. Translated: CASSYSGTTDTQYF.